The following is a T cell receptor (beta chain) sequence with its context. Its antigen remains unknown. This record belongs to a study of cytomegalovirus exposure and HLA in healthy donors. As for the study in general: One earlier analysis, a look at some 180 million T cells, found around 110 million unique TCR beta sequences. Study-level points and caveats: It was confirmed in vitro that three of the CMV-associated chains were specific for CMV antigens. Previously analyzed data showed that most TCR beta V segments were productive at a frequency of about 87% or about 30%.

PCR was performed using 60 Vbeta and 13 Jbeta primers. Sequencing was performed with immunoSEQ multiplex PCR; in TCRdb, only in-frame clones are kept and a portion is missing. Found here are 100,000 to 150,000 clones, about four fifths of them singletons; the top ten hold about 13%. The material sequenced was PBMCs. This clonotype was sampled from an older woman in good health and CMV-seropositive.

The CDR3 region is CASSLAISWSSYNEQFF. The CDR3 coding sequence is TGTGCCAGCAGCTTAGCCATATCTTGGAGCTCCTACAATGAGCAGTTCTTC. This chain uses TRBV7-8 with TRBJ2-1, with D uncertain. Per the germline V gene, CDR1 is SGHVS and CDR2 is FQNEAQ. Between the trimmed V and J ends, which lost 0 bases and 0 bases, there was a span of 12 bases. The CDR3 is 17 amino acids.